The 15 T cell receptor beta chains listed next were all sequenced from one sample in a study of OX40 agonist ivuxolimab in advanced cancers. Assay: immunoSEQ multiplex PCR; the TCRdb copy retains only in-frame clones and omits some. Among 20,000 to 25,000 clones, around 83% were seen once, and the ten largest hold about a sixth. Source: CD4+ or CD8+ T cells sorted from blood, taken in a trial of the OX40 agonist ivuxolimab. Every receptor here comes from an adult with an advanced solid tumor such as melanoma, head and neck, liver or kidney cancer.

This chain links TRBV19 with TRBJ1-2; weak D call: TRBD1 (5 bases). The CDR3 runs 14 residues. With 4 bases removed from V and 6 bases from J, the gap between germline ends came to 15 bases. Germline CDR1 LNHDA, CDR2 SQIVND (reference sequence). The CDR3 bases are TGTGCCAGTAGTAGGCGGGGCGCGGGAGATGGCTACACCTTC. It yields the protein CASSRRGAGDGYTF.

The chain couples TRBV9 to TRBJ2-1; 9 nucleotides agree with TRBD2. The V gene end was trimmed by 2 bases and the J gene end by 8 bases; junction bases not matched to a gene: 2. Germline V CDR1 and CDR2: SGDLS, YYNGEE. This CDR3 comprises 13 residues. The CDR3 DNA is TGTGCCAGCAGCGTTCGACTAGCGGATGAGCAGTTCTTC. This gives the protein CASSVRLADEQFF. Drawing the rest from reference TRBV9 and TRBJ2-1, the complete variable domain is DSGVTQTPKHLITATGQRVTLRCSPRSGDLSVYWYQQSLDQGLQFLIQYYNGEERAKGNILERFSAQQFPDLHSELNLSSLELGDSALYFCASSVRLADEQFFGPGTRLTVL.

This rearrangement joins TRBV19 to TRBJ2-7, with 9 bases lining up with TRBD2. This CDR3 region has 15 residues. Trimming took 3 bases from V and 3 from J; bases not matched to a gene: 6. Germline CDR1 LNHDA, CDR2 SQIVND (reference sequence). In DNA, the CDR3 is TGTGCCAGTAGTATTGGTCCTAGCGGGGTCTACGAGCAGTACTTC. It codes for CASSIGPSGVYEQYF.

This rearrangement joins TRBV9 to TRBJ2-1, with D possibly matching TRBD2 (6 bases). Trimming removed 1 base at V and 0 bases at J, with 8 bases between. The CDR3 totals 15 residues. The germline V gene encodes CDR1 SGDLS and CDR2 YYNGEE. The CDR3 DNA reads TGTGCCAGCAGCGTACTTAGCGGCTCCTACAATGAGCAGTTCTTC. Translation: CASSVLSGSYNEQFF.

The V call is TRBV5-1, the J call TRBJ2-2; 7 bases match TRBD1. This CDR3 comprises 15 residues. Losses at the gene ends were 4 bases for V and 1 base for J; bases not matched to a gene: 4. CDR1 and CDR2 (germline): SGHRS, YFSETQ. The CDR3 loop reads CASSTRTGNTGELFF. The CDR3 coding sequence is TGCGCCAGCAGCACAAGGACAGGGAACACCGGGGAGCTGTTTTTT. The variable domain in full, completed from reference TRBV5-1 and TRBJ2-2, reads KAGVTQTPRYLIKTRGQQVTLSCSPISGHRSVSWYQQTPGQGLQFLFEYFSETQRNKGNFPGRFSGRQFSNSRSEMNVSTLELGDSALYLCASSTRTGNTGELFFGEGSRLTVL.

The chain links TRBV29-1 to TRBJ2-5; 8 bases align to TRBD2. With 5 bases clipped from V and 1 base from J, the junction kept 6 bases outside the gene matches. The CDR3 contains 14 residues. Germline-derived CDR1 and CDR2 are SQVTM and ANQGSEA. This chain's CDR3 is CSVRSGGSQETQYF. In DNA, the CDR3 is TGCAGCGTTCGAAGCGGGGGTAGCCAAGAGACCCAGTACTTC.

The gene calls are TRBV12-5 and TRBJ2-5; 7 nucleotides align to TRBD1. The J call is doubtful: the DNA matches TRBJ2-7 better. The germline V gene has CDR1 LGHNT and CDR2 FRNRAP. This CDR3 is built from 13 residues. DNA of the CDR3: TGTGCTAGTGGTTTGGACAGGGGTTACGAGCAGTACTTC. Translated: CASGLDRGYEQYF.

The chain has TRBV10-3 and TRBJ1-5; D might be TRBD1 (5 bases). Germline CDR1 reads ENHRY; CDR2 reads SYGVKD. Between the trimmed V and J ends, which lost 6 bases and 3 bases, there was a span of 9 bases. This CDR3 contains 13 residues. The CDR3 DNA is TGTGCCATCAGGGGGACTGTCAATCAGCCCCAGCATTTT. Its protein product is CAIRGTVNQPQHF.

V usage is TRBV12-5 and J usage is TRBJ2-5, with TRBD1 identical over 9 bases. From germline, CDR1 is LGHNT and CDR2 FRNRAP. This CDR3 has 15 amino acids. V trimming: 6 bases; J trimming: 2 bases; junction bases outside the gene matches: 7. In DNA, the CDR3 is TGTGCTAGTGGACCGGGACAGGGCTTTCAAGAGACCCAGTACTTC. Its protein is CASGPGQGFQETQYF.

The chain employs TRBV2 and TRBJ2-1, with 11 bases lining up with TRBD2. J was trimmed by 0 bases and V by 4 bases; bases with no gene match: 5. This CDR3 is built from 17 residues. CDR1 SNHLY and CDR2 FYNNEI come from the germline V gene. As DNA, the CDR3 is TGTGCCAGCAGTGGTCTAGCGGGGGGCCACTCCTACAATGAGCAGTTCTTC. Its translation is CASSGLAGGHSYNEQFF.

This clone was seen only once. The gene calls are TRBV2 and TRBJ1-2, with TRBD1 matching 9 bases. There are 14 residues in the CDR3. The V segment lost 1 base and the J segment 11 bases; nucleotides outside the gene matches: 8. Germline loops: CDR1 SNHLY, CDR2 FYNNEI. CDR3 sequence (DNA): TGTGCCAGCAGTGAAGAGGGGGACAGGGACCTTTACACCTTC. It encodes CASSEEGDRDLYTF.

In its sample, this clone was seen a few times. CDR3 region: CASSYGFAGAQGQYF. Here the CDR3 DNA reads TGTGCCAGCAGTTACGGGTTTGCAGGGGCCCAGGGGCAGTATTTT. The V and J genes are TRBV6-6 and TRBJ2-3, with D perhaps TRBD1 (6 bases). V was shortened by 2 bases and J by 11 bases, with 20 bases between the two germline ends. This CDR3 is built from 15 residues. Germline V gene sequence: CDR1 MNHNY, CDR2 SVGAGI (reference sequence).

This rearrangement joins TRBV6-5 to TRBJ1-1, with D unresolved. CDR1 and CDR2 from the germline V gene are MNHEY and SVGAGI. This CDR3 is 14 amino acids long. With 2 bases removed from V and 3 bases from J, the gap between germline ends came to 10 bases. CDR3 nucleotides: TGTGCCAGCAGTTACGGTGACATTTACACTGAAGCTTTCTTT. This translates into CASSYGDIYTEAFF.

V gene TRBV9 combines with J gene TRBJ1-2; D is undetermined. The V gene lost 4 bases and the J gene lost 4 bases, with 17 bases spanning the gap. The germline V gene has CDR1 SGDLS and CDR2 YYNGEE. The CDR3 covers 15 residues. The CDR3 here is CASSPGMGIGYGYTF. The CDR3 nucleotides are TGTGCCAGCAGCCCCGGAATGGGGATAGGCTATGGCTACACCTTC.

This chain joins TRBV27 and TRBJ1-4, with D unresolved. This CDR3 spans 16 amino acids. From germline, CDR1 is MNHEY and CDR2 SMNVEV (reference sequence). As DNA, the CDR3 is TGTGCTAGGGAGACGGAGGGTCACACAACTAATGAAAAACTGTTTTTT. It encodes CARETEGHTTNEKLFF. The full variable domain, rest sourced from reference TRBV27 and TRBJ1-4, is EAQVTQNPRYLITVTGKKLTVTCSQNMNHEYMSWYRQDPGLGLRQIYYSMNVEVTDKGDVPEGYKVSRKEKRNFPLILESPSPNQTSLYFCARETEGHTTNEKLFFGSGTQLSVL.